One and the same sample provided the 3 T cell receptor beta chains below, sequenced in a study of naive CD8 T cells in extremely preterm neonates. Method: immunoSEQ multiplex PCR; TCRdb's copy keeps in-frame clones and lacks some. This repertoire shows 6,000 to 9,000 clones, about 98% found once; its top ten account for around 0.33%. The sequencing input was naive CD8+ T cells from blood. These receptors were taken from a human donor in good health.

This chain connects TRBV7-3 to TRBJ2-2; 10 bases match TRBD2. With V trimmed by 2 bases and J by 4 bases, 7 bases remained unmatched. Germline V CDR1 and CDR2: SGHTA, FQGTGA. This CDR3 is 17 amino acids long. The CDR3: CASSLPGSGGATGELFF. For the CDR3, the DNA is TGTGCCAGCAGCTTACCCGGGAGCGGGGGGGCCACCGGGGAGCTGTTTTTT.

This clone has just one count. The gene calls are TRBV6-5 and TRBJ1-5, with no clear D. The V end was cut by 0 bases, the J end by 4 bases, with 4 bases between. This CDR3 comprises 13 residues. CDR1 is MNHEY and CDR2 is SVGAGI in the germline V gene. CDR3 bases: TGTGCCAGCAGTTACTCGGAGAATCAGCCCCAGCATTTT. It codes for CASSYSENQPQHF.

This chain uses TRBV9 with TRBJ2-1; D is undetermined. The CDR3 extends over 15 amino acids. The ends were cut back, 2 bases at V and 2 bases at J, with 11 bases in the middle. CDR1 is SGDLS, CDR2 YYNGEE, per germline. The CDR3 loop reads CASSVERDPYNEQFF. The CDR3 nucleotides read TGTGCCAGCAGCGTTGAGCGCGACCCCTACAATGAGCAGTTCTTC.